In this sample, the clone carrying this T cell receptor beta chain turned up once. Its antigen is not known. Measured with immunoSEQ multiplex PCR; TCRdb has only the in-frame clones, and not every one. There are around 35,000 clones in the sample; approximately 84% occur only once, and roughly 19% lies in the top ten. Germline V CDR1 and CDR2: SNHLY, FYNNEI. The CDR3 length is 12 residues. Between the trimmed V and J ends, which lost 6 bases and 5 bases, there was a span of 10 bases. The data are from a study of OX40 agonist ivuxolimab in advanced cancers. Study-wide results and caveats: At 0.1 to 3.0 mg/kg, clonal expansion of CD4+ and CD8+ blood T cells had occurred by week 6. Compared with others, partial responders at 0.1-3.0 mg/kg displayed clonal expansion among the lowest. Expanded clones belonging to CD8+ T cells outnumbered, on average, those of CD4+.

Sequenced here: CD4+ or CD8+ T cells sorted from blood, sampled in a trial of the OX40 agonist ivuxolimab. This rearrangement joins TRBV2 to TRBJ1-1; D possibly corresponds to TRBD1 (5 bases). This receptor was identified in an adult with an advanced solid tumor such as melanoma, head and neck, liver or kidney cancer. CDR3 protein: CASSEEGTEAFF. The CDR3 DNA is TGTGCCAGCAGCGAGGAGGGGACTGAAGCTTTCTTT.